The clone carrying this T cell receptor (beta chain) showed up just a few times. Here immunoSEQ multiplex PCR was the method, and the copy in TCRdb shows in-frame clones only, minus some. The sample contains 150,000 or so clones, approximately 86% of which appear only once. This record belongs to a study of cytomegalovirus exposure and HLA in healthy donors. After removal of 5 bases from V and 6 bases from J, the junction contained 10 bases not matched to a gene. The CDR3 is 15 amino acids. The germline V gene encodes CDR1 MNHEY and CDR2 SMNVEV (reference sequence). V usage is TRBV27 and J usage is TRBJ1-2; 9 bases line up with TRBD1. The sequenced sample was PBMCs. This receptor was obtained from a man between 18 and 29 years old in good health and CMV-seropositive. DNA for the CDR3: TGTGCCAGCAGTCCGGGACAGGGTAATCACGATGGCTACACCTTC. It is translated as CASSPGQGNHDGYTF.